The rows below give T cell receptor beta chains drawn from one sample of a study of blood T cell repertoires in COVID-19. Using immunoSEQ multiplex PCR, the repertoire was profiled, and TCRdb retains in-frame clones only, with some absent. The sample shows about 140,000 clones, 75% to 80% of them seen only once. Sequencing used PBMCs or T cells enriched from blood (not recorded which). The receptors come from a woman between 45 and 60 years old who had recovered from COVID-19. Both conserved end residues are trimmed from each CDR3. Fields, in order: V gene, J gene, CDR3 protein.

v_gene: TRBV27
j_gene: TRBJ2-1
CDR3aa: ASSSTYNEQF

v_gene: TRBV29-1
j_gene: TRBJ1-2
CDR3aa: SASNRDSYGYT

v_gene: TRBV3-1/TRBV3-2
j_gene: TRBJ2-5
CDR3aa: ASSRPGTVIQETQY

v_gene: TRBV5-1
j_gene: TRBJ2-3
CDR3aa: ASSWGTGGADTQY

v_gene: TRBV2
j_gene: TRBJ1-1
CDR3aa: ASSEVGTGGVTEAF

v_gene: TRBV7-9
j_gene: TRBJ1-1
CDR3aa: ASSLFGDTEAF

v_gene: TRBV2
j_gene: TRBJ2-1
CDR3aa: ASSEARDRPGKETTRQF

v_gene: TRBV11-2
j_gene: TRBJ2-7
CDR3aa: ASSPSDRGIYEQY

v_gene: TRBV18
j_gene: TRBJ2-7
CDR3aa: ASSPRWGRDKGEQY

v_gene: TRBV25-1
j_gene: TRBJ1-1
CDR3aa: ASSPPMNTEAF

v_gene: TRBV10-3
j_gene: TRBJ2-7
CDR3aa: AISEAGYEQY

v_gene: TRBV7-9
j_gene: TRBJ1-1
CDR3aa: ASGGQTANTEAF

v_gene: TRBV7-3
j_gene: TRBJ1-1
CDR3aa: ASSFTGGNTEAF

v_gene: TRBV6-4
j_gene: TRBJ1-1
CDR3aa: ASSSLSGGEAF

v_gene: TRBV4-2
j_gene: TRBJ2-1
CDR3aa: ASSQEDSSYNEQF

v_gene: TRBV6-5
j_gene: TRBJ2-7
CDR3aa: ASTGTYEQY

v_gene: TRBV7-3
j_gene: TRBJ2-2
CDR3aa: ASSLRAGEPGELF

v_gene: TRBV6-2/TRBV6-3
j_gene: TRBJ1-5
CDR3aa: ASSGERGAQPQH

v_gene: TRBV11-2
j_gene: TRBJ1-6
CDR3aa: ASSLGDRGWNSPLH

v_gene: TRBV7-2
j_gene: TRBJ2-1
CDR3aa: ASSLRRQDEQF

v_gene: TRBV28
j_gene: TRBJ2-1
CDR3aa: ASSFVRFEQF

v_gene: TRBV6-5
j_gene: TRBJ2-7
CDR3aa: ASTRDRNYEQY

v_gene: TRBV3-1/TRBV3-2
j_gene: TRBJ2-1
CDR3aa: ASSPRVAESYNEQF